This paragraph covers one TCR beta chain sequence. The clone's antigen remains unknown. No clone much larger than this one lies a single base away; base qualities are absent. Library method: the immunoSEQ multiplex PCR assay. For the multiplex PCR, a mixture combining 60 forward primers for TCR Vbeta segments and 13 reverse primers for TCR Jbeta segments was used. The CDR3 region of rearranged TCR beta genes was amplified from genomic DNA by a multiplex PCR assay. Amplified TCR beta libraries were sequenced as 87-base-pair reads on the Illumina HiSeq System. Per the original workflow: A later analysis counted about 76 million unique TCR beta chains across the 666 repertoires, and some 12 million of these chains were shared by at least two donors. A nearest-neighbor algorithm error-corrected the raw reads and collapsed the reads into unique sequences, merging closely related sequences to remove PCR and sequencing errors. Alignment of CDR3 sequences to IMGT reference sequences was used to assign V, D and J gene segments. For a sequence to be retained, at least a six-nucleotide match to both a V gene segment and a J gene segment was required. Rearrangements were called productive when the CDR3 lacked stop codons and stayed in frame with V and J; all others were non-productive. CDR3 was defined according to IMGT convention as the region running from the second conserved V-encoded cysteine to the conserved J-encoded phenylalanine. The earlier analysis of approximately 500 of the donors excluded sequences that lacked an unambiguous match to a single V gene segment. In an earlier analysis of some 590 of the donors, a V segment was called functional when productive rearrangements were above 56.7%, and segregating when the standard deviation between donors exceeded 5%. A statistical classification framework was built for diagnosing cytomegalovirus status from the catalog of TCR beta chain sequences. In a later analysis, V and J genes were assigned by comparing TCR nucleotide sequences against IMGT/GENE-DB human TR gene sequences. In a later analysis, CDR3 sequences and most-parsimonious VDJ recombination scenarios were assigned using the TCRdist pipeline. In a later analysis, each TCR beta chain was defined by its CDR3 amino acid sequence together with its V-gene family, and reads without a unique V-gene family were excluded. As a way to deal with suspected cross-contamination and a sequencing artifact, a later analysis dropped 450 to 600 nucleotide sequences that were highly shared and had low generation probability. In a later analysis, a clonal expansion index was calculated for each public chain from normalized within-repertoire ranks of inferred template counts. A later analysis computed generation probabilities with a VDJ recombination model fitted to out-of-frame rearrangements, and checked the results against IGoR. In a later analysis, hypergeometric tests were used to score TCR-TCR, TCR-HLA and TCR-CMV co-occurrence, with a repertoire-size bias correction applied to TCR pairs. In a later analysis, false discovery rates were estimated by permuting HLA or CMV assignments 20 times. In a later analysis, co-occurring TCRs were grouped using DBSCAN, with TCRdist sequence similarity added in when clustering inside HLA-allele-positive subsets. For co-occurrence clustering, repertoires with fewer than 30,000 or more than 120,000 public chains were excluded, along with roughly 5 repertoires with anomalous nucleotide sharing. Not all clones reach the TCRdb copy of this immuneACCESS table, which keeps in-frame sequences only. Checked studies attribute under half of the gap to unresolved V genes and leave the rest unexplained. V and J calls plus clone size are reproduced from that table; the DNA served to infer D and trimming. Within this sample are roughly 180,000 clones, with 80% of them counted one time only. The top ten clonotypes cover roughly 4.7% of the sample.

The CDR3, from cysteine to phenylalanine, totals 13 residues. Of the read, only the CDR3 DNA is kept; its 39 bases are in frame from base 1. The germline V gene supplies CDR1 MDHEN and CDR2 SYDVKM. V drops 6 bases and J drops 7 bases, leaving 13 bases in between. The entry originates in a study of cytomegalovirus exposure and HLA in healthy donors (dated by TCRdb to about 2017). Some background on the complete study: According to an earlier analysis of several hundred of the donors, roughly 180 million T cells yielded 117 million unique TCR beta sequences and 276 Gb of sequence data. An early release that covered fewer than 800 HLA-typed donors contained approximately 300 gigabases of sequencing data and around 85 million unique TCR sequences. Among the roughly 390 genotyped donors, roughly 80% belonged to the genetic ancestry cluster associated with self-reported Caucasian donors. The study was designed to test whether signatures of past pathogen exposure could be identified by cataloging public T cell receptors. The study profiled the T cell repertoires of around 700 subjects by immunosequencing and related them to cytomegalovirus serostatus. In addition to the first cohort of roughly 670 subjects, a separate validation cohort of 120 different subjects was used. High-throughput TCR immunosequencing, statistical association of individual TCRs with disease status, and machine learning were combined to predict cytomegalovirus infection status. A later analysis re-examined previously published TCR beta repertoires from just over 650 donors and added high-resolution HLA genotyping to investigate patterns of TCR occurrence. Rather than drawing on any new phenotypic data, the later analysis identified candidate immune exposures from TCR beta sequences and the way those sequences occurred across donors. In an earlier analysis of several hundred of the donors, high-throughput TCR beta sequencing was used to judge whether each TCR beta V gene segment behaved as functional or pseudogenic. Donor age, sex, ethnicity and CMV serostatus were collected together with the repertoire data. Genome-wide SNP genotypes for about 65% of the 666 donors were used in a later genetic analysis, which treated that subset as a discovery cohort. All discovery cohort repertoires had been generated using a single sequencing platform. HLA typing included class I and class II loci at four-digit resolution. The number of typed donors differed by locus: 629-630 for A, B, C, DRB1 and DQB1; 522 for DQA1; over 600 for DPA1; and around 450 for DPB1. A few DR-DQ haplotypes were handled as single units for association and clustering because linkage in the cohort was strong. Among 350 to 400 genotyped donors of the cohort, an average of around 240,000 unique TCR beta nucleotide sequences were sequenced per donor, about a sixth of them non-productive.

Broader findings and caveats from the paper: V-gene and J-gene trimming of TCR beta chains was associated with a missense DCLRE1C variant in a later genetic analysis, and the association was replicated in an independent cohort. When HLA alleles, especially DR and DQ, strongly co-occurred, attributing TCR associations to individual alleles was difficult. The cohort was sequenced for TCR beta chains only, and without alpha or paired-chain data the features that could be detected were limited. According to a later genetic analysis, donors in an Asian-associated ancestry cluster had fewer N-insertions in productive TCRs than the approximately 700-donor mean. A group of highly shared sequence variants was considered likely to be a technical artifact of the sequencing pipeline. The earlier analysis of fewer than 750 of the donors excluded roughly 17 rarely observed V segments, including chromosome 9 orphons, because counts were too low. In vitro tests confirmed that a few of the cytomegalovirus-associated TCR beta chains recognize cytomegalovirus antigens. Cytomegalovirus status was reported to be diagnosed by the classifier with high specificity and sensitivity in both the original and validation cohorts. In a later analysis, most CMV-associated TCR beta chains were found to appear HLA-restricted, with HLA associations seemingly driven largely by CMV exposure. According to a later analysis, parvovirus B19, influenza, CMV and Epstein-Barr virus appeared linked to several top co-occurrence clusters. Sequencing depth was assumed to be roughly uniform across donors in the presence/absence analyses, though that assumption may not hold. A later analysis found that HLA-associated TCR beta chains were more clonally expanded and had lower generation probabilities than equally common non-associated chains. In an earlier analysis of 450 to 750 of the donors, most TCR beta V segments appeared in productive rearrangements about 87% or about 30% of the time, broadly matching IMGT annotations. A further reported finding was that TCR beta sequences accurately predicted the HLA-A and HLA-B alleles for most subjects in the first cohort. A total of about 150 TCR beta chains were listed by the study as associated with cytomegalovirus. Because the 87-base-pair reads could not distinguish some IMGT-functional V segments, including TRBV6-2 and TRBV6-3, those segments were excluded. Linkage disequilibrium might explain the correlated functional status among segregating V segments, but an unknown experimental factor could not be ruled out. According to the authors, the approach could potentially be generalized to other disease states and immunological phenotypes. In a later analysis, 15,000 to 20,000 TCR beta sequences were associated with specific HLA alleles at a false discovery rate of 0.05. In a later analysis, TCR association rates were found to vary across HLA loci, with the most associated TCRs seen for DRB1 alleles and the fewest for HLA-C alleles. Because HLA typing was missing for some donors at each locus, association tests included only the typed subset. For the cohort, immune exposure information was limited to CMV serostatus. Across donors, most TCR sequences were observed very rarely, whereas some public TCRs were present in many individuals.

The cohort was made up of several hundred healthy bone marrow donors. Cohort members were all nominally healthy when sampled, although unrecorded immune exposures were likely present. The donor tested CMV seropositive and was one of the 289 seropositive cohort members. A peripheral blood sample was provided by each donor, and peripheral blood mononuclear cells were used for TCR beta sequencing. The Qiagen DNeasy Blood Extraction Kit was used to extract genomic DNA from the blood cell samples. Sequencing was performed on PBMCs. This clonotype was obtained from a woman aged 45-60 years in good health and CMV-seropositive. Here the chain combines TRBV28 and TRBJ2-4, with the identity of the D gene unclear. The CDR3 here reads CASSPPARNIQYF. In nucleotides, the sequence is TGTGCCAGCAGCCCCCCCGCTCGGAACATTCAGTACTTC.